This is a list of T cell receptor beta chains from one sample in a study of blood T cell repertoires in COVID-19. Profiling relied on immunoSEQ multiplex PCR, and the TCRdb table lists in-frame clones only, not all of them. The sample consists of approximately 170,000 clones, approximately 89% of them appearing once. Sample: peripheral blood. Receptor source: a man in his sixties or seventies with acute or convalescent COVID-19. Both conserved end residues are part of each CDR3. A D gene is named only where the DNA matches it firmly. Part of the rows lack a size; the others show once, few, many or a class for expanded clones.

v_call: TRBV25-1; cdr3_length: 15; clone_size: NA; j_call: TRBJ1-1; d_call: NA; cdr3_aa: CASSEYSDFQDEAFF; cdr3_nt: TGTGCCAGCAGTGAATATTCGGACTTTCAGGATGAAGCTTTCTTT
v_call: TRBV5-1; cdr3_length: 17; clone_size: NA; j_call: TRBJ1-2; d_call: TRBD1; cdr3_aa: CASSLLSRQGGNYGYTF; cdr3_nt: TGCGCCAGCAGCTTGTTATCGCGACAGGGGGGGAACTATGGCTACACCTTC
v_call: TRBV10-3; cdr3_length: 17; clone_size: NA; j_call: TRBJ2-2; d_call: TRBD2; cdr3_aa: CAISGTSGGAYTGELFF; cdr3_nt: TGTGCCATCAGTGGTACTAGCGGGGGGGCCTACACCGGGGAGCTGTTTTTT
v_call: TRBV7-8; cdr3_length: 13; clone_size: NA; j_call: TRBJ1-2; d_call: TRBD1; cdr3_aa: CASSAQGADGYTF; cdr3_nt: TGTGCCAGCAGCGCACAGGGGGCGGATGGCTACACCTTC
v_call: TRBV7-2; cdr3_length: 14; clone_size: NA; j_call: TRBJ1-2; d_call: NA; cdr3_aa: CASSLLLRGNGYTF; cdr3_nt: TGTGCCAGCAGCTTATTGTTGCGCGGGAACGGCTACACCTTC
v_call: TRBV28; cdr3_length: 13; clone_size: NA; j_call: TRBJ2-2; d_call: NA; cdr3_aa: CASSLPGLGELFF; cdr3_nt: TGTGCCAGCAGTTTACCGGGTCTCGGGGAGCTGTTTTTT
v_call: TRBV9; cdr3_length: 14; clone_size: NA; j_call: TRBJ2-7; d_call: NA; cdr3_aa: CASSPGVNPYEQYF; cdr3_nt: TGTGCCAGCAGCCCAGGGGTAAATCCCTACGAGCAGTACTTC
v_call: TRBV29-1; cdr3_length: 14; clone_size: NA; j_call: TRBJ1-1; d_call: NA; cdr3_aa: CSVKGHNQNTEAFF; cdr3_nt: TGCAGCGTTAAGGGACACAACCAGAACACTGAAGCTTTCTTT
v_call: TRBV5-1; cdr3_length: 14; clone_size: NA; j_call: TRBJ2-5; d_call: NA; cdr3_aa: CASSLNEGGETQYF; cdr3_nt: TGCGCCAGCAGCTTGAACGAGGGCGGTGAGACCCAGTACTTC
v_call: TRBV5-1; cdr3_length: 16; clone_size: NA; j_call: TRBJ2-1; d_call: NA; cdr3_aa: CASGSPRRTPRNEQFF; cdr3_nt: TGCGCCAGCGGCTCCCCACGTAGGACTCCGAGGAATGAGCAGTTCTTC
v_call: TRBV2; cdr3_length: 15; clone_size: NA; j_call: TRBJ1-5; d_call: TRBD1; cdr3_aa: CASREGQGYNQPQHF; cdr3_nt: TGTGCCAGCAGGGAGGGACAGGGGTACAATCAGCCCCAGCATTTT
v_call: TRBV11-2; cdr3_length: 15; clone_size: NA; j_call: TRBJ1-5; d_call: NA; cdr3_aa: CASSLDQGLEQPQHF; cdr3_nt: TGTGCCAGCAGCTTAGATCAGGGGCTGGAGCAGCCCCAGCATTTT
v_call: TRBV28; cdr3_length: 14; clone_size: NA; j_call: TRBJ2-7; d_call: TRBD2; cdr3_aa: CASSQKAGFYEQYF; cdr3_nt: TGTGCCAGCAGTCAAAAAGCGGGATTCTACGAGCAGTACTTC
v_call: TRBV5-1; cdr3_length: 16; clone_size: once; j_call: TRBJ1-3; d_call: NA; cdr3_aa: CASSLDTRVTGNTIYF; cdr3_nt: TGCGCCAGCAGCTTGGATACCCGGGTGACCGGAAACACCATATATTTT
v_call: TRBV28; cdr3_length: 15; clone_size: few; j_call: TRBJ2-2; d_call: TRBD1; cdr3_aa: CASSLMTGGTGELFF; cdr3_nt: TGTGCCAGCAGTTTAATGACAGGGGGCACCGGGGAGCTGTTTTTT
v_call: TRBV6-5; cdr3_length: 15; clone_size: NA; j_call: TRBJ2-3; d_call: TRBD2; cdr3_aa: CASSRLAGGPDTQYF; cdr3_nt: TGTGCCAGCAGCCGACTAGCGGGGGGCCCAGATACGCAGTATTTT
v_call: TRBV5-1; cdr3_length: 13; clone_size: NA; j_call: TRBJ1-3; d_call: NA; cdr3_aa: CASSWAPGNTIYF; cdr3_nt: TGCGCCAGCAGCTGGGCGCCTGGAAACACCATATATTTT
v_call: TRBV7-2; cdr3_length: 13; clone_size: NA; j_call: TRBJ2-3; d_call: NA; cdr3_aa: CASKGWAGDTQYF; cdr3_nt: TGTGCCAGCAAAGGGTGGGCAGGGGATACGCAGTATTTT
v_call: TRBV7-2; cdr3_length: 17; clone_size: once; j_call: TRBJ2-1; d_call: NA; cdr3_aa: CASSPSQDLEVHNEQFF; cdr3_nt: TGTGCCAGCAGCCCTAGTCAGGACTTAGAAGTCCACAATGAGCAGTTCTTC
v_call: TRBV29-1; cdr3_length: 15; clone_size: NA; j_call: TRBJ2-1; d_call: TRBD2; cdr3_aa: CSVVGAAGGYNEQFF; cdr3_nt: TGCAGCGTGGTAGGGGCCGCGGGGGGTTACAATGAGCAGTTCTTC
v_call: TRBV28; cdr3_length: 15; clone_size: NA; j_call: TRBJ1-6; d_call: TRBD1; cdr3_aa: CASSAPGGRHSPLHF; cdr3_nt: TGTGCCAGCAGTGCCCCAGGGGGAAGGCATTCACCCCTCCACTTT
v_call: TRBV6-6; cdr3_length: 16; clone_size: NA; j_call: TRBJ1-6; d_call: NA; cdr3_aa: CASSRDRPQNNSPLHF; cdr3_nt: TGTGCCAGCAGTCGAGACAGGCCACAGAATAATTCACCCCTCCACTTT
v_call: TRBV11-2; cdr3_length: 16; clone_size: NA; j_call: TRBJ2-2; d_call: NA; cdr3_aa: CASTKEAELDTGELFF; cdr3_nt: TGTGCCAGCACCAAAGAAGCGGAGCTGGACACCGGGGAGCTGTTTTTT
v_call: TRBV7-3; cdr3_length: 15; clone_size: few; j_call: TRBJ2-5; d_call: TRBD1; cdr3_aa: CASSPGTGLKETQYF; cdr3_nt: TGTGCCAGCAGCCCCGGGACAGGGCTGAAGGAGACCCAGTACTTC
v_call: TRBV29-1; cdr3_length: 14; clone_size: NA; j_call: TRBJ2-1; d_call: TRBD1; cdr3_aa: CSVEWTGSYNEQFF; cdr3_nt: TGCAGCGTTGAATGGACAGGGTCCTACAATGAGCAGTTCTTC
v_call: TRBV6-5; cdr3_length: 15; clone_size: NA; j_call: TRBJ2-7; d_call: TRBD2; cdr3_aa: CASRDNTGRGYEQYF; cdr3_nt: TGTGCCAGCAGAGACAACACGGGGAGGGGCTACGAGCAGTACTTC
v_call: TRBV2; cdr3_length: 14; clone_size: NA; j_call: TRBJ2-3; d_call: TRBD2; cdr3_aa: CASSVTREGLEQYF; cdr3_nt: TGTGCCAGCAGTGTCACGCGGGAGGGCCTGGAGCAGTATTTT
v_call: TRBV7-2; cdr3_length: 16; clone_size: NA; j_call: TRBJ2-3; d_call: NA; cdr3_aa: CASPRVGAGVGDTQYF; cdr3_nt: TGTGCCAGCCCCCGTGTGGGGGCGGGAGTAGGAGATACGCAGTATTTT
v_call: TRBV9; cdr3_length: 13; clone_size: NA; j_call: TRBJ1-4; d_call: NA; cdr3_aa: CASSRGSVEKLFF; cdr3_nt: TGTGCCAGCAGCCGGGGGTCGGTTGAAAAACTGTTTTTT
v_call: TRBV5-1; cdr3_length: 13; clone_size: NA; j_call: TRBJ2-7; d_call: NA; cdr3_aa: CASSFGGTYEQYF; cdr3_nt: TGCGCCAGCAGCTTCGGGGGAACCTACGAGCAGTACTTC
v_call: TRBV2; cdr3_length: 13; clone_size: NA; j_call: TRBJ1-6; d_call: NA; cdr3_aa: CASSGRLNSPLHF; cdr3_nt: TGTGCCAGCAGTGGGCGGTTAAATTCACCCCTCCACTTT
v_call: TRBV7-3; cdr3_length: 15; clone_size: once; j_call: TRBJ2-1; d_call: NA; cdr3_aa: CASSPVMGAYNEQFF; cdr3_nt: TGTGCCAGCAGCCCTGTCATGGGAGCCTACAATGAGCAGTTCTTC
v_call: TRBV20-1; cdr3_length: 10; clone_size: NA; j_call: TRBJ1-2; d_call: NA; cdr3_aa: CSASLGRGTF; cdr3_nt: TGCAGTGCTAGCCTTGGTAGGGGCACCTTC
v_call: TRBV29-1; cdr3_length: 13; clone_size: few; j_call: TRBJ1-1; d_call: NA; cdr3_aa: CSVETGRGTEAFF; cdr3_nt: TGCAGCGTTGAAACGGGTCGGGGAACTGAAGCTTTCTTT
v_call: TRBV30; cdr3_length: 14; clone_size: NA; j_call: TRBJ2-1; d_call: TRBD2; cdr3_aa: CAWRLAGTYNEQFF; cdr3_nt: TGTGCCTGGCGACTAGCGGGGACGTACAATGAGCAGTTCTTC
v_call: TRBV5-1; cdr3_length: 15; clone_size: NA; j_call: TRBJ1-4; d_call: TRBD1; cdr3_aa: CASSAYRGTNEKLFF; cdr3_nt: TGCGCCAGCAGCGCGTACAGGGGAACTAATGAAAAACTGTTTTTT
v_call: TRBV29-1; cdr3_length: 14; clone_size: NA; j_call: TRBJ1-5; d_call: TRBD1; cdr3_aa: CSVGGQDSNQPQHF; cdr3_nt: TGCAGCGTTGGGGGACAGGATAGCAATCAGCCCCAGCATTTT
v_call: TRBV12-3/TRBV12-4; cdr3_length: 13; clone_size: NA; j_call: TRBJ1-1; d_call: NA; cdr3_aa: CASRRQANTEAFF; cdr3_nt: TGTGCCAGCAGGCGACAGGCGAACACTGAAGCTTTCTTT
v_call: TRBV12-3/TRBV12-4; cdr3_length: 13; clone_size: NA; j_call: TRBJ1-5; d_call: NA; cdr3_aa: CASGPHPRLTQHF; cdr3_nt: TGTGCCAGCGGCCCCCACCCGAGGTTGACCCAGCATTTT
v_call: TRBV4-3; cdr3_length: 15; clone_size: NA; j_call: TRBJ1-4; d_call: TRBD1; cdr3_aa: CASSQDRQGDEKLFF; cdr3_nt: TGCGCCAGCAGCCAAGATAGACAGGGGGATGAAAAACTGTTTTTT
v_call: TRBV5-4; cdr3_length: 15; clone_size: NA; j_call: TRBJ2-2; d_call: NA; cdr3_aa: CASSASISNTGELFF; cdr3_nt: TGTGCCAGCAGCGCCTCTATCTCGAACACCGGGGAGCTGTTTTTT
v_call: TRBV28; cdr3_length: 14; clone_size: NA; j_call: TRBJ1-5; d_call: TRBD1; cdr3_aa: CASRAGQGSQPQHF; cdr3_nt: TGTGCCAGCAGAGCCGGACAGGGGAGTCAGCCCCAGCATTTT
v_call: TRBV7-3; cdr3_length: 15; clone_size: NA; j_call: TRBJ2-1; d_call: NA; cdr3_aa: CASSAAWTSYNEQFF; cdr3_nt: TGTGCCAGCAGCGCGGCGTGGACATCATACAATGAGCAGTTCTTC